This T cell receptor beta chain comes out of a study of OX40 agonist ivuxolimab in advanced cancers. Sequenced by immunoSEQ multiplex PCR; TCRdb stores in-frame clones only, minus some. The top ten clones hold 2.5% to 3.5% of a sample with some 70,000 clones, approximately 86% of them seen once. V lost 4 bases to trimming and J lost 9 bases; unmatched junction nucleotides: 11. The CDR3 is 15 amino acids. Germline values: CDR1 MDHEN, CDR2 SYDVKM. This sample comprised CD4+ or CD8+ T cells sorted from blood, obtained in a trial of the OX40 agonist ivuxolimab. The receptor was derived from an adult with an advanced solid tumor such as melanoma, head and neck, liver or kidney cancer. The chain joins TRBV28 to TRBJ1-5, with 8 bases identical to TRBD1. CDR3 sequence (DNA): TGTGCCAGCAGTTCCGGACAGGGTGAGGGAGTGCCCCAGCATTTT. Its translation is CASSSGQGEGVPQHF.